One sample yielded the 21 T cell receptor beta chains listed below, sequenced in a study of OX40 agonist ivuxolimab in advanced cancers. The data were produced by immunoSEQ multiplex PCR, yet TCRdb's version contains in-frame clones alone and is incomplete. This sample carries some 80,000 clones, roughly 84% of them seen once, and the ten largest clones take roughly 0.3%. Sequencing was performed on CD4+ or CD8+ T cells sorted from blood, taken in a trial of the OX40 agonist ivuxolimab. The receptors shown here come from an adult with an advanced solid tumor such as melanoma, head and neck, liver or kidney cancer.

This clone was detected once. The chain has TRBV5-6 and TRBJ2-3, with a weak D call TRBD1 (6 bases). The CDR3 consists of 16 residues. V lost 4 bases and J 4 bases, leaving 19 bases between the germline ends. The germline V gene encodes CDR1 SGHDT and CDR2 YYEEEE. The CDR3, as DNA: TGTGCCAGCAGCCCGACGGAAGGGGGTCTCGCAGATACGCAGTATTTT. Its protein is CASSPTEGGLADTQYF. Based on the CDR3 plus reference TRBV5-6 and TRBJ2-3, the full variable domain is DAGVTQSPTHLIKTRGQQVTLRCSPKSGHDTVSWYQQALGQGPQFIFQYYEEEERQRGNFPDRFSGHQFPNYSSELNVNALLLGDSALYLCASSPTEGGLADTQYFGPGTRLTVL.

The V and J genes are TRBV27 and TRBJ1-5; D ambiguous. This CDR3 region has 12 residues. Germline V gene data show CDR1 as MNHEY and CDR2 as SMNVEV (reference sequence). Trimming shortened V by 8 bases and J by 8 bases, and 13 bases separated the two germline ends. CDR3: CASCSPPEPQHF. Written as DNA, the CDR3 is TGTGCCAGCTGTTCCCCCCCGGAGCCCCAGCATTTT.

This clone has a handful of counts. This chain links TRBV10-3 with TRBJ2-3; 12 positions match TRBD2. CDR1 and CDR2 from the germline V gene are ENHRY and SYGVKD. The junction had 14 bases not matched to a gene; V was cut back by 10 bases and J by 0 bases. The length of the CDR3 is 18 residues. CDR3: CATSRASGGARSTDTQYF. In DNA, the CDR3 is TGTGCCACCTCTAGGGCTAGCGGGGGGGCTAGGAGCACAGATACGCAGTATTTT.

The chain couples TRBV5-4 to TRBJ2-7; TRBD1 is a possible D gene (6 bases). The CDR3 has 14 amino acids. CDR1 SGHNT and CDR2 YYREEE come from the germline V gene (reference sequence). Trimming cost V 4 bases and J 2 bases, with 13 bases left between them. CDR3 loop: CASSRDISTYEQYV. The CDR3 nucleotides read TGTGCCAGCAGCCGGGACATCTCAACCTACGAGCAGTACGTC.

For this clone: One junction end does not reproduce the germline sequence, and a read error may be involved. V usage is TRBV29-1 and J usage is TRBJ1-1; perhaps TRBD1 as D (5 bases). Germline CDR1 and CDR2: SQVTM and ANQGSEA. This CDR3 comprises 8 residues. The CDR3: CSGTGTSF. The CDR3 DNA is TGCAGCGGAACCGGGACGAGCTTT.

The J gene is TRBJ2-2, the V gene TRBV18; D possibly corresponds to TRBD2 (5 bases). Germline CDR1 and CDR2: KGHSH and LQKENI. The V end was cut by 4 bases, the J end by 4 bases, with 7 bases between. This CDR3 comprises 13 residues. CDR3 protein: CASSLTTTGELFF. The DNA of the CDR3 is TGTGCCAGCTCACTGACTACCACCGGGGAGCTGTTTTTT.

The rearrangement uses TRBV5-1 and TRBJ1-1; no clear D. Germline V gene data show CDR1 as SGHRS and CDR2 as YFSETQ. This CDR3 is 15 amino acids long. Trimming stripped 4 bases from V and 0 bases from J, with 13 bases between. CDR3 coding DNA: TGCGCCAGCAGCGGCGGAAGGGCCGTGAACACTGAAGCTTTCTTT. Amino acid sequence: CASSGGRAVNTEAFF.

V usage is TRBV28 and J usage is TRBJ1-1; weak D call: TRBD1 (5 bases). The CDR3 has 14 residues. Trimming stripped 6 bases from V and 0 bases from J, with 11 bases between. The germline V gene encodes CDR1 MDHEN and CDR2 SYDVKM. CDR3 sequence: CASRMGEMNTEAFF. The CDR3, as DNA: TGTGCCAGCAGAATGGGGGAAATGAACACTGAAGCTTTCTTT.

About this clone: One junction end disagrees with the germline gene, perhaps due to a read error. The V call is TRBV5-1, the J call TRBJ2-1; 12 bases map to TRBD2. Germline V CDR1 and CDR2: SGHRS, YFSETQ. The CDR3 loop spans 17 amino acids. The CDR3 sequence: CASSLSSSLAGGNAQFF. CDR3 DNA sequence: TGCGCCAGCAGCTTGTCGAGTAGCCTAGCGGGGGGGAATGCGCAGTTCTTC.

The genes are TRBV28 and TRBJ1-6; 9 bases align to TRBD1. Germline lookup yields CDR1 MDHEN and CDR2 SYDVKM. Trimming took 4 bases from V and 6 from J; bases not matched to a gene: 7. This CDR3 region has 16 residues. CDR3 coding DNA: TGTGCCAGCAGTTCCCCCGGGACAGGGATTAATTCACCCCTCCACTTT. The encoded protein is CASSSPGTGINSPLHF.

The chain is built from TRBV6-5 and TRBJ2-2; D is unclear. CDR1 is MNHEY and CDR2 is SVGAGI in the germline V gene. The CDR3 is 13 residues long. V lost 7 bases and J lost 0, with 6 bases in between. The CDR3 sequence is CASMAANTGELFF. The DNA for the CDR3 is TGTGCCAGCATGGCAGCGAACACCGGGGAGCTGTTTTTT.

The CDR3 DNA reads TGTGCCAGCAGCGGGGGCCGGCGGGGGGACTACGAGCAGTACGTC. Protein: CASSGGRRGDYEQYV. The rearrangement links TRBV5-6 to TRBJ2-7; 8 bases fit TRBD2. The CDR3 is made up of 15 amino acids. J lost 3 bases, V lost 4 bases, and 9 bases had no gene match. Germline CDR1 reads SGHDT; CDR2 reads YYEEEE.

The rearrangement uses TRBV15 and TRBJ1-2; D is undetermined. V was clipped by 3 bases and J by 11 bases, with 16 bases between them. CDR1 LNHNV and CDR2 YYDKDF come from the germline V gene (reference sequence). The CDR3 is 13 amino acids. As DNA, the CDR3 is TGTGCCACCAGCAGTCCTGCCGGGTCGGGATACACCTTC. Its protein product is CATSSPAGSGYTF.

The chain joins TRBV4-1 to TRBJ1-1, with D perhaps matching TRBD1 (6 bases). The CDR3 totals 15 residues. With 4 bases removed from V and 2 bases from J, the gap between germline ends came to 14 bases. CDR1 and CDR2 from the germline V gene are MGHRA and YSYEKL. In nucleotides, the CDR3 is TGCGCCAGCAGCCTCACAGGGAGGGGAAACACTGAAGCTTTCTTT. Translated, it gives CASSLTGRGNTEAFF.

The CDR3 region has the DNA TGTGCCAGCAGTTTAGAGGGGAATTATGGCTACACCTTC. Its protein product is CASSLEGNYGYTF. The rearrangement links TRBV28 to TRBJ1-2, with D perhaps TRBD1 (5 bases). Germline V gene lookup returns CDR1 MDHEN and CDR2 SYDVKM. This CDR3 comprises 13 residues. V lost 2 bases and J lost 5, with 9 bases in between.

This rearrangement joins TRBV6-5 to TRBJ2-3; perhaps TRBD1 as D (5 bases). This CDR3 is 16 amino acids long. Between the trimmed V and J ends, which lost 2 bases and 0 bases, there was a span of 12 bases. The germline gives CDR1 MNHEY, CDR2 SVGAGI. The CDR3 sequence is CASSYHRSSSTDTQYF. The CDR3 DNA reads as TGTGCCAGCAGTTACCACAGGTCCTCTAGCACAGATACGCAGTATTTT.

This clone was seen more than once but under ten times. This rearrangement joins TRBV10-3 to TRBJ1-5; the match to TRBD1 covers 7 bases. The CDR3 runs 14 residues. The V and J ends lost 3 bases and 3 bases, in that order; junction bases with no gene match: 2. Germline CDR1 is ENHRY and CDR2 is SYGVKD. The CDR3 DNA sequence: TGTGCCATCAGTGAAGGGGGCGTCAATCAGCCCCAGCATTTT. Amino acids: CAISEGGVNQPQHF.

The CDR3 bases are TGCGCCAGCAGTGAGCCGCCCCGGTGGGCGGGAGGTCTACCCACAGATACGCAGTATTTT. Its protein is CASSEPPRWAGGLPTDTQYF. The V and J genes are TRBV10-2 and TRBJ2-3, with 8 bases identical to TRBD2. The germline gives CDR1 WSHSY, CDR2 SAAADI. V lost 2 bases and J lost 2; bases outside the gene matches: 18. CDR3 length: 20 amino acids.

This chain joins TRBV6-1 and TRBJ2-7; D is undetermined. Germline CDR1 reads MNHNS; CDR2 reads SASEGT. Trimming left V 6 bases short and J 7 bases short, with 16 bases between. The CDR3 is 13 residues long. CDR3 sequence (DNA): TGTGCCAGCAGCTCGGTCCAGCTCGGAGAGCAGTACTTC. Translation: CASSSVQLGEQYF.

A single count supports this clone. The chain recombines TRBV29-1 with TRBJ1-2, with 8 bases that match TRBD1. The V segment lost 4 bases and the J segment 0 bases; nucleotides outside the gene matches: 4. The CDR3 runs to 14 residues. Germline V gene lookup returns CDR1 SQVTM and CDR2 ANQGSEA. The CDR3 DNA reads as TGCAGCGTTGGCAGGGGGCTCACTAACTATGGCTACACCTTC. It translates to CSVGRGLTNYGYTF.

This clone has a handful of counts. CDR3 protein: CASTWTGGVYGYTF. The CDR3 nucleotides read TGTGCCAGTACATGGACAGGTGGGGTCTATGGCTACACCTTC. The rearrangement uses TRBV19 and TRBJ1-2; TRBD1 matches at 7 bases. The CDR3 sequence is 14 residues long. After removal of 7 bases from V and 4 bases from J, the junction contained 9 bases not matched to a gene. CDR1 and CDR2 (germline): LNHDA, SQIVND (reference sequence).